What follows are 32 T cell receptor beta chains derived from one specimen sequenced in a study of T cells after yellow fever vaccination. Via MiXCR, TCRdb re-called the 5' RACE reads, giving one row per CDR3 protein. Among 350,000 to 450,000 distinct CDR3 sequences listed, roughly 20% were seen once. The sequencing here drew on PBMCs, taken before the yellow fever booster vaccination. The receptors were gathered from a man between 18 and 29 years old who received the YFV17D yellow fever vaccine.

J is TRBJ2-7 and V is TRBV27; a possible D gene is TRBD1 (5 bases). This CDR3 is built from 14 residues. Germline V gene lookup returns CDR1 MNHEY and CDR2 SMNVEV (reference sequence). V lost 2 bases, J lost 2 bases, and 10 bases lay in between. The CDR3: CASSLIGRAYEQYF. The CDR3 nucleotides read TGTGCCAGCAGTTTAATCGGCAGGGCCTACGAGCAGTACTTC.

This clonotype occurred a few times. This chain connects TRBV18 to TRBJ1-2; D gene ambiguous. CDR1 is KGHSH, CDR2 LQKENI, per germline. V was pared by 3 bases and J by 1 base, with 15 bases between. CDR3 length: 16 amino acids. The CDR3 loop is CASSPFAQESNYGYTF. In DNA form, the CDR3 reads TGTGCCAGCTCACCGTTCGCGCAGGAAAGTAACTATGGCTACACCTTC.

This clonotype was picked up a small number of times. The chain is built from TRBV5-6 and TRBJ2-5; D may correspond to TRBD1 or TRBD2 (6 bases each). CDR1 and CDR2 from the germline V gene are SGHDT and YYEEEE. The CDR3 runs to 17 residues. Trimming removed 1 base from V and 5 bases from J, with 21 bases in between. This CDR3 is CASSLRGHQIPEETQYF. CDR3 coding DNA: TGTGCCAGCAGCTTGCGGGGGCACCAAATCCCGGAGGAGACCCAGTACTTC.

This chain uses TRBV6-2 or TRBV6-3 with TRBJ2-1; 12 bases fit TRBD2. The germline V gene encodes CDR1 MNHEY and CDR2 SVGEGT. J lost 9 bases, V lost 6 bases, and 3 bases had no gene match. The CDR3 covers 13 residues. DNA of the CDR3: TGTGCCAGCAGGCGGACTAGCGGGGCTGAGCAGTTCTTC. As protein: CASRRTSGAEQFF.

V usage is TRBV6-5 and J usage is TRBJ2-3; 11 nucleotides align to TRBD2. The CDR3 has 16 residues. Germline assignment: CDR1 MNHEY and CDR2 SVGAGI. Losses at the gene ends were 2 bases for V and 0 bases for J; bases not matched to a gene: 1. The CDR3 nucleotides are TGTGCCAGCAGTTACCGGACTAGCGGGAGCACAGATACGCAGTATTTT. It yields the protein CASSYRTSGSTDTQYF.

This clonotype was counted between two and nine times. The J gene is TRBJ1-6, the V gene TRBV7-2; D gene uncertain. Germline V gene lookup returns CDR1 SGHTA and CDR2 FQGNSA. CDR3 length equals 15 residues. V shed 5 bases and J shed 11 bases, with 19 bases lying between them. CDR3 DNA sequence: TGTGCCAGCAGCGGGCCTGGCCTCCAAGAGACACCCCTCCACTTT. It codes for CASSGPGLQETPLHF.

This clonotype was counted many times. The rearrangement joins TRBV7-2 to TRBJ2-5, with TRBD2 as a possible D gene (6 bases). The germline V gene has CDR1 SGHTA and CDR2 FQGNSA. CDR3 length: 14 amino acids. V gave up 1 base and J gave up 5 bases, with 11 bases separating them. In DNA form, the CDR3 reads TGTGCCAGCAGCTTAGATCGGGGAGGTGAGACCCAGTACTTC. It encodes CASSLDRGGETQYF.

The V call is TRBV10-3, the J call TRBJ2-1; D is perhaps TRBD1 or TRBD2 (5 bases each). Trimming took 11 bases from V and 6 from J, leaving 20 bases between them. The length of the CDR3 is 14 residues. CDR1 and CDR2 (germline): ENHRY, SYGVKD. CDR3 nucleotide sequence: TGTGCCGCGCTCGAACCGGGGCTTACCAATGAGCAGTTCTTC. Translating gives CAALEPGLTNEQFF.

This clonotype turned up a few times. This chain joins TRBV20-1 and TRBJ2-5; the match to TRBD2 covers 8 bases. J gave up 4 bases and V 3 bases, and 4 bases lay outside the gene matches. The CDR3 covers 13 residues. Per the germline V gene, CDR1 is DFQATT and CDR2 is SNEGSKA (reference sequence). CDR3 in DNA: TGCAGTGCTAGCCGTAGCGGGGCAGAGACCCAGTACTTC. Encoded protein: CSASRSGAETQYF.

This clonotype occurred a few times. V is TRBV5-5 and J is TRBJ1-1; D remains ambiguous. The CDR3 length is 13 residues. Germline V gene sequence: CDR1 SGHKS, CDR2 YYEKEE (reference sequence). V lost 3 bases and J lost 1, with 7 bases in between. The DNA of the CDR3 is TGTGCCAGCAGCTCTTGGGCGAACACTGAAGCTTTCTTT. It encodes CASSSWANTEAFF.

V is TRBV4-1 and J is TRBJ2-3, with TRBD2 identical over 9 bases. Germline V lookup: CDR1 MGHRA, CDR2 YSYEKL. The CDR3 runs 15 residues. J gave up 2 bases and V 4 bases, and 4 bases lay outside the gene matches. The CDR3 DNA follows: TGCGCCAGCAGCCCCTTAGCGGGGGCCACAGATACGCAGTATTTT. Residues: CASSPLAGATDTQYF.

The CDR3 loop reads CASSEQGIKNSPLHF. The DNA for the CDR3 is TGTGCCAGCAGTGAACAGGGGATCAAGAATTCACCCCTCCACTTT. The chain couples TRBV2 to TRBJ1-6; TRBD1 is a possible D gene (6 bases). The CDR3 loop spans 15 amino acids. The V gene lost 2 bases and the J gene lost 7 bases, with 12 bases spanning the gap. Germline-derived CDR1 and CDR2 are SNHLY and FYNNEI.

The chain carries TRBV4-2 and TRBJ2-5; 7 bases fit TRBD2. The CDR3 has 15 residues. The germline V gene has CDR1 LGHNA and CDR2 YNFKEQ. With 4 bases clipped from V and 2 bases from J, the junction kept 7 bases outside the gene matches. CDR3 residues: CASSPPMGGQETQYF. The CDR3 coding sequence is TGTGCCAGCAGCCCGCCTATGGGGGGGCAAGAGACCCAGTACTTC.

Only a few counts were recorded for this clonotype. CDR3 sequence: CASSQRQGAFPLTQYF. For the CDR3, the DNA is TGTGCCAGCAGTCAACGACAGGGGGCTTTCCCCTTGACCCAGTACTTC. V and J are TRBV6-5 and TRBJ2-5; 10 nucleotides line up with TRBD1. The CDR3 sequence is 16 residues long. Per germline, CDR1 MNHEY and CDR2 SVGAGI. Trimming at V came to 5 bases and at J to 7 bases, leaving 13 bases not matched to a gene.

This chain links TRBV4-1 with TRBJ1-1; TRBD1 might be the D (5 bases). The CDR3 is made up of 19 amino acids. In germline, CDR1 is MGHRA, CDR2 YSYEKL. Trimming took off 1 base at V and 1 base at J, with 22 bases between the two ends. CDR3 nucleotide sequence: TGCGCCAGCAGCCAAGGACATTTCAAGGGGACCCACCCGAACACTGAAGCTTTCTTT. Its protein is CASSQGHFKGTHPNTEAFF.

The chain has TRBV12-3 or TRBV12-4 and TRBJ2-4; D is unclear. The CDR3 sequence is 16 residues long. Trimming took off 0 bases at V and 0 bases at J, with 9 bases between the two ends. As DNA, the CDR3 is TGTGCCAGCAGTTTAGCGAACACCAGAGCCAAAAACATTCAGTACTTC. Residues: CASSLANTRAKNIQYF.

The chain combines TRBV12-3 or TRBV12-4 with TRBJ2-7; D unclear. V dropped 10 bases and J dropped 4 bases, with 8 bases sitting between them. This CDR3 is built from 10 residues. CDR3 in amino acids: CATTEYEQYF. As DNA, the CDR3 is TGTGCCACCACCGAGTACGAGCAGTACTTC.

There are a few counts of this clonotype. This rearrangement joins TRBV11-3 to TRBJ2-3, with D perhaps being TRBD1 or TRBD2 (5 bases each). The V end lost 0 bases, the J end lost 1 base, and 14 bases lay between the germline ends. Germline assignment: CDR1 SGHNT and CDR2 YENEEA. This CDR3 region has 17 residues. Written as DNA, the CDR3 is TGTGCCAGCAGCTTAGATCAGAGGGGCCGGGGCACAGATACGCAGTATTTT. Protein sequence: CASSLDQRGRGTDTQYF.

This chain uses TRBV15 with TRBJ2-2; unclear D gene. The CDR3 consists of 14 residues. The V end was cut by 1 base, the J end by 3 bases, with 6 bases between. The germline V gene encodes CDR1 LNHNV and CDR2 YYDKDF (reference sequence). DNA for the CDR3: TGTGCCACCAGCAGAGCCAGGTACACCGGGGAGCTGTTTTTT. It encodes CATSRARYTGELFF.

Here the CDR3 DNA reads TGTGCCAGCAGTTGGAGGACAGGTGTTAATGAAAAACTGTTTTTT. This gives the protein CASSWRTGVNEKLFF. The V call is TRBV27, the J call TRBJ1-4, with TRBD1 matching over 7 bases. The length of the CDR3 is 15 residues. CDR1 MNHEY and CDR2 SMNVEV come from the germline V gene (reference sequence). Trimming cost V 4 bases and J 4 bases; bases outside gene matches: 6.

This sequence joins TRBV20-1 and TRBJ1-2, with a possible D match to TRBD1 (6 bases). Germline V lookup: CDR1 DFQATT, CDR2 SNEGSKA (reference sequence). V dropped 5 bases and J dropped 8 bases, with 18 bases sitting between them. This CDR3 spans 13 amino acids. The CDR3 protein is CSALRTGMYGYTF. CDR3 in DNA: TGCAGTGCTCTTAGAACAGGGATGTACGGCTACACCTTC.

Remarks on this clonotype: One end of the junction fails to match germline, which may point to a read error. This CDR3 is CSAEGLAGALTF. The CDR3, as DNA: TGCAGTGCAGAAGGACTAGCGGGGGCCCTGACGTTT. This sequence joins TRBV20-1 and TRBJ2-3; the match to TRBD2 covers 13 bases. Germline V gives CDR1 DFQATT, CDR2 SNEGSKA (reference sequence). The CDR3 has 12 amino acids.

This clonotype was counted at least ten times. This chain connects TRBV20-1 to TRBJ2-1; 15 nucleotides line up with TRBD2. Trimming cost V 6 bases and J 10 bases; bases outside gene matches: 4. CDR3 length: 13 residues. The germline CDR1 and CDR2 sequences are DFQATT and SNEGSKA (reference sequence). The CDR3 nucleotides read TGCAGTGCGCCTGGGACTAGCGGGGGGGAGCAGTTCTTC. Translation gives CSAPGTSGGEQFF.

The CDR3 loop is CASSQPPGLTYTDTQYF. CDR3 bases: TGTGCCAGCAGCCAACCACCGGGACTGACATACACAGATACGCAGTATTTT. The chain links TRBV14 to TRBJ2-3, with D possibly TRBD2 on 6 matching bases. CDR3 length: 17 residues. In germline, CDR1 is SGHDN, CDR2 FVKESK. Trimming took off 2 bases at V and 2 bases at J, with 17 bases between the two ends.

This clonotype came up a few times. Written as DNA, the CDR3 is TGTGCCAGCAGTACCGACAGGTACCTCTATGGCTACACCTTC. Translated: CASSTDRYLYGYTF. The V and J genes are TRBV27 and TRBJ1-2, with D perhaps matching TRBD1 (6 bases). The CDR3 contains 14 residues. V was shortened by 5 bases and J by 4 bases, with 14 bases between the two germline ends. Germline V CDR1 and CDR2: MNHEY, SMNVEV (reference sequence).

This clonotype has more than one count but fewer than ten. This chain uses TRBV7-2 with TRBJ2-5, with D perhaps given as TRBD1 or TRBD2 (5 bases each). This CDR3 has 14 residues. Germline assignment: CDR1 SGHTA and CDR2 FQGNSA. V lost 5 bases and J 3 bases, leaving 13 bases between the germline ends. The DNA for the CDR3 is TGTGCCAGCAGCCCGGGACGGTTCAAAGAGACCCAGTACTTC. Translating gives CASSPGRFKETQYF. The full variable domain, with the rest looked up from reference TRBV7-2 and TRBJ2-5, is GAGVSQSPSNKVTEKGKDVELRCDPISGHTALYWYRQSLGQGLEFLIYFQGNSAPDKSGLPSDRFSAERTGGSVSTLTIQRTQQEDSAVYLCASSPGRFKETQYFGPGTRLLVL.

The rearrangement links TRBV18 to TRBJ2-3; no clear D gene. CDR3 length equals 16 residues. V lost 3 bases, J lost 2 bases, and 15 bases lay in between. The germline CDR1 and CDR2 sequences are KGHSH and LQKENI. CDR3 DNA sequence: TGTGCCAGCTCACCTTGGGCTAACCGTGTCACAGATACGCAGTATTTT. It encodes CASSPWANRVTDTQYF.

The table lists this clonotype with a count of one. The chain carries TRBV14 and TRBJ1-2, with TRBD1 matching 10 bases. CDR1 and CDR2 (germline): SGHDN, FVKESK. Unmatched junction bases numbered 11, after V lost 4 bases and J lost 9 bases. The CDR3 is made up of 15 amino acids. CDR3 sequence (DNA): TGTGCCAGCAGCCTGCGGACAGGGGGACAGAAGAGCTACACCTTC. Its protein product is CASSLRTGGQKSYTF.

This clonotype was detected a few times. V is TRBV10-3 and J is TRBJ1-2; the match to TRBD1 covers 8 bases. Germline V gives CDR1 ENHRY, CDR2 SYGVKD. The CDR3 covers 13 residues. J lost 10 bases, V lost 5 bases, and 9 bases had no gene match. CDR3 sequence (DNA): TGTGCCATCAGTCCGACAGGGGTTTTTGACTACACCTTC. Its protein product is CAISPTGVFDYTF.

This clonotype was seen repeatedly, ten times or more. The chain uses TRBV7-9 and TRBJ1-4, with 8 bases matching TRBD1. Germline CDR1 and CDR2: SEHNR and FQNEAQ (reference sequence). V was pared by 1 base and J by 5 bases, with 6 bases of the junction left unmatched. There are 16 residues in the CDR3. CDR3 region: CASSLGGTGSNEKLFF. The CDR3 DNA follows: TGTGCCAGCAGCTTAGGCGGGACAGGCTCAAATGAAAAACTGTTTTTT.

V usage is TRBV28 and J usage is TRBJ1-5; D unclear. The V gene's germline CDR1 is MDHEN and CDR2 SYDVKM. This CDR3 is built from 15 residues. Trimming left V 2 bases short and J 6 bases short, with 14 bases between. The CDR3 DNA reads TGTGCCAGCAGTTTACCGGCCTTCGGGAGTCAGCCCCAGCATTTT. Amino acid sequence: CASSLPAFGSQPQHF.

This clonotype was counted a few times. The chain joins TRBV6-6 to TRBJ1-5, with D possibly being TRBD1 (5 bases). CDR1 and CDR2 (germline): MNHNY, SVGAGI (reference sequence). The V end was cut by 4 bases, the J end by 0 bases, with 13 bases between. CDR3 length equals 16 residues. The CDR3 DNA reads TGTGCCAGCAGTTTCCGACAGATTTCTAGCAATCAGCCCCAGCATTTT. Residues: CASSFRQISSNQPQHF.